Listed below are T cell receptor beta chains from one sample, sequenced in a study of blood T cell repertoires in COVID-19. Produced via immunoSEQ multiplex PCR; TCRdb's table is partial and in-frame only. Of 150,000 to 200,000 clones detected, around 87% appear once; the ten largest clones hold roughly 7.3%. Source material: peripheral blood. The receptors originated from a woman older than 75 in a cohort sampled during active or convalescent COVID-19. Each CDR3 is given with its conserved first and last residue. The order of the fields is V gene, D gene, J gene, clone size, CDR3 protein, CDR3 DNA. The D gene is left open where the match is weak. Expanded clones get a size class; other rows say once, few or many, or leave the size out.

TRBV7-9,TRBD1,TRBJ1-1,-,CASSPRGTGGSYTEAFF,TGTGCCAGCAGCCCGAGAGGGACAGGGGGCTCGTACACTGAAGCTTTCTTT
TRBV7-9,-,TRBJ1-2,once,CATKQGYGYTF,TGTGCCACAAAACAGGGCTATGGCTACACCTTC
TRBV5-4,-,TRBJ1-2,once,CASSLPGDYGYTF,TGTGCCAGCAGCTTGCCGGGGGACTATGGCTACACCTTC
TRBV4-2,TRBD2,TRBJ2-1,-,CASSPRGLAGGSSEQFF,TGTGCCAGCAGCCCCCGGGGGCTAGCGGGAGGAAGTAGTGAGCAGTTCTTC
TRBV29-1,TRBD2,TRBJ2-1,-,CSVNEGLADYNEQFF,TGCAGCGTTAACGAGGGACTAGCGGATTACAATGAGCAGTTCTTC
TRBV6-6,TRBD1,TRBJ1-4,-,CASRERTGTNEKLFF,TGTGCCAGCAGAGAACGGACAGGAACTAATGAAAAACTGTTTTTT
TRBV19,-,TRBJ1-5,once,CASSPPVGGGGGNQPQHF,TGTGCCAGTAGTCCCCCCGTGGGGGGGGGCGGCGGCAATCAGCCCCAGCATTTT
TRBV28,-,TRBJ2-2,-,CASLRGDTGELFF,TGTGCCAGCCTCAGGGGGGACACCGGGGAGCTGTTTTTT
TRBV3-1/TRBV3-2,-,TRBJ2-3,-,CASSPLLVPGTDTQYF,TGTGCCAGCAGCCCGCTACTAGTCCCCGGCACAGATACGCAGTATTTT
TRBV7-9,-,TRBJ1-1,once,CASSPRMGGESTEAFF,TGTGCCAGCAGCCCCCGGATGGGGGGAGAAAGCACTGAAGCTTTCTTT
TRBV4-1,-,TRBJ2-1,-,CASRNLVSSGVGEQFF,TGCGCCAGCCGGAACCTAGTATCTTCAGGGGTTGGTGAGCAGTTCTTC
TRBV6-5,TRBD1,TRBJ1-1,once,CASSLTGVGNTEAFF,TGTGCCAGCAGCCTGACAGGGGTGGGGAACACTGAAGCTTTCTTT
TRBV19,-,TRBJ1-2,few,CASSIRGRRSYTF,TGTGCCAGTAGTATAAGGGGCCGTAGAAGCTACACCTTC
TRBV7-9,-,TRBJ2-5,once,CASSPGVKVWETQYF,TGTGCCAGCAGCCCAGGGGTCAAGGTCTGGGAGACCCAGTACTTC
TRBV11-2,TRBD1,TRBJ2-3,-,CASSSTGGRADTQYF,TGTGCCAGCAGTTCGACAGGGGGACGCGCAGATACGCAGTATTTT
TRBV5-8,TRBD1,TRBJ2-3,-,CASRRTGEVADTQYF,TGTGCCAGCCGCCGGACAGGGGAAGTAGCAGATACGCAGTATTTT
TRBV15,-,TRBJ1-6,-,CATSIRTAKNSPLHF,TGTGCCACCAGCATTCGGACAGCCAAAAATTCACCCCTCCACTTT
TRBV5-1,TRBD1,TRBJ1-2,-,CASSSYGQVNYGYTF,TGCGCCAGCAGCTCCTACGGACAGGTCAACTATGGCTACACCTTC
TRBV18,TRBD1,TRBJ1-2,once,CASSPPGQGVDYTF,TGTGCCAGCTCACCACCGGGACAGGGGGTCGACTACACCTTC
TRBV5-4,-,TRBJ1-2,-,CASSLVGGRGNYGYTF,TGTGCCAGCAGCTTGGTTGGGGGCAGGGGTAACTATGGCTACACCTTC
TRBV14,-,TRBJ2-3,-,CASSQAGVPLSTDTQYF,TGTGCCAGCAGCCAAGCGGGGGTTCCCCTTAGCACAGATACGCAGTATTTT
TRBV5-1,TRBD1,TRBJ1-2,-,CASSRGDSPAAGYTF,TGCGCCAGCAGCAGGGGGGACAGCCCCGCAGCGGGCTACACCTTC
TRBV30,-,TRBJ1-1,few,CAWTRTMNTEAFF,TGTGCCTGGACTCGGACAATGAACACTGAAGCTTTCTTT
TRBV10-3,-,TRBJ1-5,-,CAISGTPGNQPQHF,TGTGCCATCAGTGGGACACCTGGCAATCAGCCCCAGCATTTT
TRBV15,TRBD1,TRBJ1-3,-,CATSRGQEGERNTIYF,TGTGCCACCAGCAGGGGACAGGAGGGAGAAAGAAACACCATATATTTT
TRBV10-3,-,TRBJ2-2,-,CAIRGAGELFF,TGTGCCATCAGGGGCGCCGGGGAGCTGTTTTTT
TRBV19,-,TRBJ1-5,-,CASNTVSNQPQHF,TGTGCCAGTAATACAGTTAGCAATCAGCCCCAGCATTTT
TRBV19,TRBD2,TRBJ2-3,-,CASSIDPPTSGRMTDTQYF,TGTGCCAGTAGTATAGACCCCCCGACTAGCGGGAGAATGACAGATACGCAGTATTTT
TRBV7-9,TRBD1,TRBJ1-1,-,CASSSTGGVTEAFF,TGTGCCAGCAGCTCGACAGGGGGCGTCACTGAAGCTTTCTTT
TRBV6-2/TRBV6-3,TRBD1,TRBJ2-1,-,CASSVRDSPLEQFF,TGTGCCAGCAGTGTACGGGACAGTCCTCTTGAGCAGTTCTTC
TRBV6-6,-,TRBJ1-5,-,CASSPYRNSNQPQHF,TGTGCCAGCAGTCCCTACAGAAATAGCAATCAGCCCCAGCATTTT
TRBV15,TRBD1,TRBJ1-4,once,CATSLNRGQENEKLFF,TGTGCCACCAGCCTAAACAGGGGACAGGAAAATGAAAAACTGTTTTTT
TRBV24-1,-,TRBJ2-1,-,CATSDWEGENNEQFF,TGTGCCACCAGTGATTGGGAGGGGGAAAACAATGAGCAGTTCTTC
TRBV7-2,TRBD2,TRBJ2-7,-,CASSLAGGLDEQYF,TGTGCCAGCAGCTTGGCGGGGGGGCTGGACGAGCAGTACTTC
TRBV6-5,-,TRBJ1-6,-,CASWRRGRDSPLHF,TGTGCCAGCTGGAGACGGGGGAGGGATTCACCCCTCCACTTT
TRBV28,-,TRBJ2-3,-,CASSLLQGTDTQYF,TGTGCCAGCAGTTTATTGCAGGGCACAGATACGCAGTATTTT
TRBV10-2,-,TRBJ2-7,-,CASTGTRRSSYEQYF,TGCGCCAGCACCGGGACACGCCGAAGCTCCTACGAGCAGTACTTC